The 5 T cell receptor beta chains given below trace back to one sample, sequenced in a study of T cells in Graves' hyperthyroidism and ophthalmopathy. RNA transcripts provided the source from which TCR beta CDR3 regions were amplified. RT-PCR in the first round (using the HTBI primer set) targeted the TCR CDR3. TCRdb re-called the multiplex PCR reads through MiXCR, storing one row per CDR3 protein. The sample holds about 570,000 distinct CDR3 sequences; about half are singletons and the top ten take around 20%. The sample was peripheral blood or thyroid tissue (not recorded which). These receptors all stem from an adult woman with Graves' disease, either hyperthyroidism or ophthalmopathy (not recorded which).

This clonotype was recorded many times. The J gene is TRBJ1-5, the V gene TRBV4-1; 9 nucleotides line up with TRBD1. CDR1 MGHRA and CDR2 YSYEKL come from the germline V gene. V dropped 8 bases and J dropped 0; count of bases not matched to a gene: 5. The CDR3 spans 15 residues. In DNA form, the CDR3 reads TGCGCCAGCCGGGGGACAGGGATTAGCAATCAGCCCCAGCATTTT. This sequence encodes CASRGTGISNQPQHF.

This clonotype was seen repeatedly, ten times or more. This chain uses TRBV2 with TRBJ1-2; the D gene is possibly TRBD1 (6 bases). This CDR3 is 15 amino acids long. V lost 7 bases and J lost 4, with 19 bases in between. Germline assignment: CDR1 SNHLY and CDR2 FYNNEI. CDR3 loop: CASIPVGAVGYGYTF. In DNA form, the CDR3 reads TGTGCCAGCATCCCGGTGGGGGCTGTTGGCTATGGCTACACCTTC.

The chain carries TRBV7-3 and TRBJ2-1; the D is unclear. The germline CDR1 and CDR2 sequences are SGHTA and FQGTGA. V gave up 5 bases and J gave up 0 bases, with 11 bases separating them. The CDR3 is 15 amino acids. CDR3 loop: CASSPATSSYNEQFF. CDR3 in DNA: TGTGCCAGCAGCCCAGCGACCAGCTCCTACAATGAGCAGTTCTTC.

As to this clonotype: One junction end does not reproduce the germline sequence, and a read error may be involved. CDR3 nucleotides: TGTGCCACCAGCAGAGCCCAGGGGCGCGAGGACTTC. Residues: CATSRAQGREDF. The chain carries TRBV15 and TRBJ1-2; maybe TRBD1 (6 bases). The CDR3 extends over 12 amino acids. Germline CDR1 and CDR2: LNHNV and YYDKDF (reference sequence).

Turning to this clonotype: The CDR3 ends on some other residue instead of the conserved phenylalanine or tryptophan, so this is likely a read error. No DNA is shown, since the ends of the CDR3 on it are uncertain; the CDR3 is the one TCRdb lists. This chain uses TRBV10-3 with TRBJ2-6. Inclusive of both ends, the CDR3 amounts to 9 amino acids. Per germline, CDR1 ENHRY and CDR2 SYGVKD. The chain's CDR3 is CAISESRTS.